This T cell receptor (beta chain) originates from a study of blood T cell repertoires in COVID-19 (TCRdb year 2020). A note on the overall study: Samples covering the acute and convalescent phases of COVID-19 were provided by collaborators in the United States, Italy and Spain. The material from the prospective study consisted of cDNA or gDNA derived from T cells, B-cell-depleted T cells, or PBMCs. Subjects who had been exposed to COVID-19, were actively infected with it, or had recovered from it provided the deeply sampled blood TCRbeta repertoires that made up the dataset. The repertoires were made available in a free public database intended to serve as a resource for research on the immune response to SARS-CoV-2. Samples were obtained from the ongoing ImmuneRACE study (first 160 participants) and from approximately 1,200 subjects provided by 6 global collaborators. Nearly every sample came with metadata listing a de-identified subject ID, COVID-19 status, age in years and sex. HLA class I and class II types, where available, came from metadata supplied by the sample provider rather than from assay-based typing. Here is what the overall study found, with its caveats: Clinical and demographic metadata were provided uncurated, with the amount varying by source and participant.

TCRbeta CDR3 regions were amplified from genomic DNA using the immunoSEQ Assay, a bias-controlled multiplex PCR. The authors processed their data as follows. Within the assay, amplification of reference gene primers was used to estimate how many nucleated cells each sample contained. Sequence reads were collapsed and filtered to measure the absolute abundance of every unique TCRbeta CDR3 rearrangement. For each sample, productive Simpson clonality was calculated as the square root of Simpson's diversity index over productive rearrangements. As stored in TCRdb, this immuneACCESS dataset retains in-frame rearrangements with V and J assigned. A fraction of the clones does not appear; measured against another copy, unresolved V genes explain less than half of the discrepancy, and the remainder lacks a known reason. V and J calls and clone size are as listed in that table; D and trimming were resolved from the DNA. The sample contains 200,000 to 250,000 clones, 84% of them found a single time. Roughly 7.8% of the sample comes from the top ten.

Details on this clone: It has no known antigen specificity. No qualities accompany the bases; no much larger clone lies one base away.

At one collaborating source in Seattle, patients were enrolled during active infection and were followed longitudinally through the course of disease. The collaborating institutions used their own protocols to collect whole blood in K2EDTA tubes. Collaborator samples were shipped for TCRbeta analysis as frozen whole blood, isolated PBMCs, or DNA extracted from either sample type. Per the germline V gene, MGHRA is the CDR1 and YSYEKL is the CDR2. Unmatched junction bases come to 21, with V trimmed by 6 bases and J by 5 bases. Measured from the cysteine to the phenylalanine, the CDR3 is 20 residues long. Kept here is only the CDR3 DNA, which spans 60 bases and is read in frame from base 1.

Recombination connected TRBV4-1 to TRBJ2-2; 10 central bases correspond to TRBD2. The TCR was taken from a woman of 80 years or more with COVID-19, enrolled during active disease. Sequencing was done on a sample of peripheral blood. The nucleotide sequence is TGCGCCAGCAGGCCAAGAGTAAATAGCAAGCGGGGGGGCTTTACCGGGGAGCTGTTTTTT. This gives the protein CASRPRVNSKRGGFTGELFF.